This T cell receptor beta chain was recorded in a study of OX40 agonist ivuxolimab in advanced cancers. Clones were sequenced by immunoSEQ multiplex PCR, and TCRdb holds only the in-frame ones, with some missing. The sample contains tens of thousands of clones, about 88% of which appear only once. Germline V lookup: CDR1 SGHDT, CDR2 YYEEEE. The CDR3 runs 16 residues. Losses at the gene ends were 3 bases for V and 2 bases for J; bases not matched to a gene: 8. This sequence originates from an adult with an advanced solid tumor such as melanoma, head and neck, liver or kidney cancer. Here the sequenced sample was CD4+ or CD8+ T cells sorted from blood, taken in a trial of the OX40 agonist ivuxolimab. V gene TRBV5-6 combines with J gene TRBJ1-5; 7 nucleotides line up with TRBD1. CDR3 DNA: TGTGCCAGCAGCTCAGGGGGTCCCATAGGCAATCAGCCCCAGCATTTT. Translating it yields CASSSGGPIGNQPQHF.